Presented here are 4 T cell receptor beta chains from one specimen sequenced in a study of T cell repertoires in cytomegalovirus infection. TCRdb re-analysed the reads in MiXCR, keeping a single row per CDR3 protein. The table has under 150,000 distinct CDR3 sequences, approximately 9.2% seen once. Input material: PBMCs. All receptors come from a human donor in good health (CMV status not recorded). Some clones in this sample may be carry-over from other donors' samples.

This clonotype has at least ten counts. In DNA, the CDR3 is TGCAGTGCTAGGACAGGCACCTATAGCAATCAGCCCCAGCATTTT. As protein: CSARTGTYSNQPQHF. The J gene is TRBJ1-5, the V gene TRBV20-1; perhaps TRBD1 as D (6 bases). From germline, CDR1 is DFQATT and CDR2 SNEGSKA (reference sequence). The V and J ends lost 3 bases and 0 bases respectively, with 12 bases between them. The length of the CDR3 is 15 residues.

CDR3 sequence reads: CSVGGGFGANVLTF. Written as DNA, the CDR3 is TGCAGCGTTGGGGGTGGATTCGGGGCCAACGTCCTGACTTTC. The chain has TRBV29-1 and TRBJ2-6; D gene unclear. Per germline, CDR1 SQVTM and CDR2 ANQGSEA. CDR3 size: 14 residues. Trimming cost V 4 bases and J 4 bases, with 11 bases left between them.

This clonotype was observed at least ten times. The chain has TRBV6-2 or TRBV6-3 and TRBJ1-6; unclear D gene. The length of the CDR3 is 16 residues. CDR1 is MNHEY and CDR2 is SVGEGT in the germline V gene. The V gene lost 6 bases and the J gene lost 0 bases, with 12 bases spanning the gap. CDR3 nucleotides: TGTGCCAGCAGCTCCAGACGGTTCTCCTATAATTCACCCCTCCACTTT. It is translated as CASSSRRFSYNSPLHF.

This clonotype was seen a few times. CDR3 sequence reads: CASSPGFSTQHF. In DNA form, the CDR3 reads TGTGCCAGCTCACCTGGATTTTCTACCCAGCATTTT. The chain links TRBV18 to TRBJ1-5; no firm D call. Germline CDR1 KGHSH, CDR2 LQKENI. The CDR3 has 12 residues. V shed 3 bases and J shed 11 bases, with 11 bases lying between them. The variable domain in full, with the rest retrieved from reference TRBV18 and TRBJ1-5, is NAGVMQNPRHLVRRRGQEARLRCSPMKGHSHVYWYRQLPEEGLKFMVYLQKENIIDESGMPKERFSAEFPKEGPSILRIQQVVRGDSAAYFCASSPGFSTQHFGDGTRLSIL.